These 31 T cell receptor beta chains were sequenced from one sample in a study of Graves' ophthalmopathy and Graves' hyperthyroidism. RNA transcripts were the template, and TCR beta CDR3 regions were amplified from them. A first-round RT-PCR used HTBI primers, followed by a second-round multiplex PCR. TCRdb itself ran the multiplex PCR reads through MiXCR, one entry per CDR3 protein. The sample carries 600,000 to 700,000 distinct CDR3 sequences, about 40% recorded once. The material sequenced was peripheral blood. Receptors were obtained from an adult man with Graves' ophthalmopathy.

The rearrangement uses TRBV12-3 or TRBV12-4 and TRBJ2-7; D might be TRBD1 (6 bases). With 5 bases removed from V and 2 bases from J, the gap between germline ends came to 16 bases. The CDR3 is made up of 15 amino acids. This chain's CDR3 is CASSPTWTVTYEQYV. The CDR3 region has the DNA TGTGCCAGCAGTCCCACCTGGACAGTTACCTACGAGCAGTACGTC.

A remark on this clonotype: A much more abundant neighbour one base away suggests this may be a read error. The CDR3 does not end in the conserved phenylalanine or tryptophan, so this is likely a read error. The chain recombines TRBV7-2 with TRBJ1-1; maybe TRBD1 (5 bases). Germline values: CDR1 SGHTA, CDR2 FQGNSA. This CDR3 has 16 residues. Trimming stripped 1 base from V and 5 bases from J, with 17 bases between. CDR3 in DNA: TGTGCCAGCAGCTTAGACCTCCGGGACGCGAAGACTGAAGCTTTCTTG. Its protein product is CASSLDLRDAKTEAFL.

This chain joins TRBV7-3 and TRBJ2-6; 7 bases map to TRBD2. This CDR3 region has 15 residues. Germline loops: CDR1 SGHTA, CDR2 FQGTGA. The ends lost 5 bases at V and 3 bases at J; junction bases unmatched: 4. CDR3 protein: CASSLGGNGANVLTF. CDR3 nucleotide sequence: TGTGCCAGCAGCCTGGGGGGGAATGGGGCCAACGTCCTGACTTTC.

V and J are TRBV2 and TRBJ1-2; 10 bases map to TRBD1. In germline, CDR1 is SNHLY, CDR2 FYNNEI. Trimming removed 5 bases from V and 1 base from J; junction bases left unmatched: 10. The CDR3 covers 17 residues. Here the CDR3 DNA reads TGTGCCAGCAGTTACCACCGGGACAGGGGCGATAACTATGGCTACACCTTC. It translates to CASSYHRDRGDNYGYTF.

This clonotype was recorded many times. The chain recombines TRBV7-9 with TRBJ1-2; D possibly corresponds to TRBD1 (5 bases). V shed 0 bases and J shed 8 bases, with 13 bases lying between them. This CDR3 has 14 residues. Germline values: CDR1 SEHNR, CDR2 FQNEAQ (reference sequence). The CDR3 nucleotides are TGTGCCAGCAGCTTAGCCCAGCAGGGTGAAGGCTACACCTTC. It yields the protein CASSLAQQGEGYTF.

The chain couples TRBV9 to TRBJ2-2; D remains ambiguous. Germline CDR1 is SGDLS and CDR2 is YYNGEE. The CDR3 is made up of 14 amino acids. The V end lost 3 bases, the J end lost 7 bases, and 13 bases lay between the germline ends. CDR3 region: CASSGQEQVGELFF. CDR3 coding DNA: TGTGCCAGCAGCGGCCAAGAGCAGGTCGGGGAGCTGTTTTTT.

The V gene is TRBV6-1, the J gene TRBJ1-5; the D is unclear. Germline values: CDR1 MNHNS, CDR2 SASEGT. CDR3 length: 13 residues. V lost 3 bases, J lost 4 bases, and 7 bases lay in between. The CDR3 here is CASSEWENQPQHF. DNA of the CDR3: TGTGCCAGCAGTGAGTGGGAAAATCAGCCCCAGCATTTT.

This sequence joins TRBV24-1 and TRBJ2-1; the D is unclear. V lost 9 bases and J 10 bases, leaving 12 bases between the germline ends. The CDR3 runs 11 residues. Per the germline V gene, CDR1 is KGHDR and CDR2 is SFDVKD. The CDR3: CATEQNAEQFF. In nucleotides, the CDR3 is TGTGCCACCGAGCAAAACGCCGAGCAGTTCTTC.

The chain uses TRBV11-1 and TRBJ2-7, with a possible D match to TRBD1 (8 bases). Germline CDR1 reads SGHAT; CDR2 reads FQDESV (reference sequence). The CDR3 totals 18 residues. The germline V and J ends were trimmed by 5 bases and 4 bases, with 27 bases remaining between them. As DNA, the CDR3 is TGTGCCAGCAGCGCCGGGGCGGGGGCCCTGGACAGGGCGTACGAGCAGTACTTC. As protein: CASSAGAGALDRAYEQYF.

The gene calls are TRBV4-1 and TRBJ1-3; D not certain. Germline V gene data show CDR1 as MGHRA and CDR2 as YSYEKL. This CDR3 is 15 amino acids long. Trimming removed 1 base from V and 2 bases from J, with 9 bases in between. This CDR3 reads CASSQGRTAGNTIYF. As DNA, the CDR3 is TGCGCCAGCAGCCAAGGAAGGACTGCTGGAAACACCATATATTTT.

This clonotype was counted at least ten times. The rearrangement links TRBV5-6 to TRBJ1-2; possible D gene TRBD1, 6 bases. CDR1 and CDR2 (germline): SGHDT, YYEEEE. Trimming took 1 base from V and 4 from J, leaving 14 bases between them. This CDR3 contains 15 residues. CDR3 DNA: TGTGCCAGCAGCTTGCCACAGGGTTACGTCTATGGCTACACCTTC. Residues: CASSLPQGYVYGYTF.

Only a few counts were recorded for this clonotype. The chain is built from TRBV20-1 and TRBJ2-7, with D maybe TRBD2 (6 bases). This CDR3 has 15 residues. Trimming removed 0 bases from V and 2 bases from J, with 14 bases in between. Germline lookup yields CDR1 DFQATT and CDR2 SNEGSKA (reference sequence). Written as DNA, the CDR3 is TGCAGTGCTAGAGATTACGGGGAGGCCCCCTACGAGCAGTACTTC. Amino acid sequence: CSARDYGEAPYEQYF.

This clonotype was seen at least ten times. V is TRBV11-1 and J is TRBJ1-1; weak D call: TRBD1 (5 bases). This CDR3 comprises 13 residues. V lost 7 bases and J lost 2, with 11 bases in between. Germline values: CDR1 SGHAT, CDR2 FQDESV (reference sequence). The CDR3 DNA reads TGTGCCAGCACCTGGGGGGAAAACACTGAAGCTTTCTTT. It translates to CASTWGENTEAFF.

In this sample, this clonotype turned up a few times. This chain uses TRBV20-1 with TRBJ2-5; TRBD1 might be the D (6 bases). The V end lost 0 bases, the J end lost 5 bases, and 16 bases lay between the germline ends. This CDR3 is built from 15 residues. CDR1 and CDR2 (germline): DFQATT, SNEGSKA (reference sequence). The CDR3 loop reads CSARDPQGRRETQYF. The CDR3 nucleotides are TGCAGTGCTAGAGATCCCCAGGGGCGCCGGGAGACCCAGTACTTC.

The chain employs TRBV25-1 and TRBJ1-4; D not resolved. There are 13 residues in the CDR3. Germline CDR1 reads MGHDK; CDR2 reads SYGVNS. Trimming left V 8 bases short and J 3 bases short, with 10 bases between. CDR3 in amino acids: CASLGQPNEKLFF. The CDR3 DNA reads TGTGCCAGCTTAGGTCAGCCTAATGAAAAACTGTTTTTT. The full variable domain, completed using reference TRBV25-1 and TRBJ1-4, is EADIYQTPRYLVIGTGKKITLECSQTMGHDKMYWYQQDPGMELHLIHYSYGVNSTEKGDLSSESTVSRIRTEHFPLTLESARPSHTSQYLCASLGQPNEKLFFGSGTQLSVL.

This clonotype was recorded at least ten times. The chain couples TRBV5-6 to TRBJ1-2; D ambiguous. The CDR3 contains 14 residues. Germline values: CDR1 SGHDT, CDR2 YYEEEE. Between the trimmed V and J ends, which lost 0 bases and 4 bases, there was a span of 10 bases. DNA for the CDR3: TGTGCCAGCAGCTTGGGCCAGAAAGTCTATGGCTACACCTTC. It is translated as CASSLGQKVYGYTF.

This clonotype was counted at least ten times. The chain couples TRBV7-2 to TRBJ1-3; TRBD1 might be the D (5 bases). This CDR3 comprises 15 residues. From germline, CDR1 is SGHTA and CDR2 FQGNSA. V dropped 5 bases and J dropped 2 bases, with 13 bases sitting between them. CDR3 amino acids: CASSRVGRPGNTIYF. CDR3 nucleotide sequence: TGTGCCAGCAGCCGGGTGGGGCGGCCTGGAAACACCATATATTTT.

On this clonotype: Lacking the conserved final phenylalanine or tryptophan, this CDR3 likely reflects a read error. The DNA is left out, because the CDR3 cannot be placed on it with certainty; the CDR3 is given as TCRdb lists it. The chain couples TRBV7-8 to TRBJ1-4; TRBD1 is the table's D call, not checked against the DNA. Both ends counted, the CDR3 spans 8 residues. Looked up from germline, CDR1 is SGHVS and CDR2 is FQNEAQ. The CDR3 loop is CASSLQGG.

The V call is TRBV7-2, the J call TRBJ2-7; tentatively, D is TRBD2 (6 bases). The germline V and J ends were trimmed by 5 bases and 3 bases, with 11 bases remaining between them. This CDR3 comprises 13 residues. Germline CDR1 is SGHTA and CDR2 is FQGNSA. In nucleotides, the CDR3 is TGTGCCAGCAGCAACAACGGGGGCTACGAGCAGTACTTC. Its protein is CASSNNGGYEQYF.

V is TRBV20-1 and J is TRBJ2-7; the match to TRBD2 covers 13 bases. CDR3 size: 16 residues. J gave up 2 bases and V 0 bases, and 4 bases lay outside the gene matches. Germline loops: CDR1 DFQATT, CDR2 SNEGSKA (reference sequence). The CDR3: CSARDTSGRAPYEQYF. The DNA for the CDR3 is TGCAGTGCTAGAGATACTAGCGGGAGGGCTCCCTACGAGCAGTACTTC.

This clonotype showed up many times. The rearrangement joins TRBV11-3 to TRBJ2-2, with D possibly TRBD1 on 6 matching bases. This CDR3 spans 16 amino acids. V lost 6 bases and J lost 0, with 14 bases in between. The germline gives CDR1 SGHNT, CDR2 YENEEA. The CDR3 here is CASRPTGTPNTGELFF. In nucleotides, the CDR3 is TGTGCCAGCAGACCCACCGGGACACCGAACACCGGGGAGCTGTTTTTT.

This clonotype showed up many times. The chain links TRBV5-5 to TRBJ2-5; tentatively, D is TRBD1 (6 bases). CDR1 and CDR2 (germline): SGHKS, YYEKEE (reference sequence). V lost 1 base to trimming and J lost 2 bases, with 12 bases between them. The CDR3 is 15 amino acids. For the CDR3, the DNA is TGTGCCAGCAGCTTGTCGTGGGGGCATCAAGAGACCCAGTACTTC. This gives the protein CASSLSWGHQETQYF. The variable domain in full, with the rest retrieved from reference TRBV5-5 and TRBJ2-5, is DAGVTQSPTHLIKTRGQQVTLRCSPISGHKSVSWYQQVLGQGPQFIFQYYEKEERGRGNFPDRFSARQFPNYSSELNVNALLLGDSALYLCASSLSWGHQETQYFGPGTRLLVL.

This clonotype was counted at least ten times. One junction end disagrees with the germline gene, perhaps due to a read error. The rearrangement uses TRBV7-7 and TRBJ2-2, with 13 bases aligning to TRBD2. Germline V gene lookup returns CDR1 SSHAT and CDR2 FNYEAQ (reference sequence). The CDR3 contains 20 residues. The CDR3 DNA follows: TGTGCTAGCAGCCCGAACCCTCGACTAGCGGGGGGCCTCAACACCGGGGAGCTGTTTTTT. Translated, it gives CASSPNPRLAGGLNTGELFF.

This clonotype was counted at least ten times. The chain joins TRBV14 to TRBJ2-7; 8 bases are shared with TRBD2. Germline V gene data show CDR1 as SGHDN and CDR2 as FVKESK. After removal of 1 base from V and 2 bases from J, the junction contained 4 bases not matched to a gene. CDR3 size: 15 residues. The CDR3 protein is CASSQAAGAPYEQYF. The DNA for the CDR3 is TGTGCCAGCAGCCAAGCAGCGGGGGCCCCCTACGAGCAGTACTTC.

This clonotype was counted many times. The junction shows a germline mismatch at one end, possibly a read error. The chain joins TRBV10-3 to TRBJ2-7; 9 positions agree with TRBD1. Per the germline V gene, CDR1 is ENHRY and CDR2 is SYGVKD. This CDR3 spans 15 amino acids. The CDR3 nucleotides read TGTGCCAGCAGTGCCCCCGGGACAGGGATTTACGAGCAGTACTTC. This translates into CASSAPGTGIYEQYF.

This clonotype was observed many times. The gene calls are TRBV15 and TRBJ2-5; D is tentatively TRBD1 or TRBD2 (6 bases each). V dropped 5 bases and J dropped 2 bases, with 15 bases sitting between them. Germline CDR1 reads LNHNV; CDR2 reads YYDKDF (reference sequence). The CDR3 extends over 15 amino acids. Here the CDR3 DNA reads TGTGCCACCAGCCCCGGGGGCAGCTTTCAAGAGACCCAGTACTTC. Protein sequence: CATSPGGSFQETQYF.

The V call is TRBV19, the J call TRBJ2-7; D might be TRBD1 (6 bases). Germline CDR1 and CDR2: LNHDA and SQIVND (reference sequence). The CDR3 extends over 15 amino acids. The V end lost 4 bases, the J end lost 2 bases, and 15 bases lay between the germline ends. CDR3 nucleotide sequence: TGTGCCAGTAGTAGCGATTTTACAGGGACCTACGAGCAGTACTTC. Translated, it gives CASSSDFTGTYEQYF.

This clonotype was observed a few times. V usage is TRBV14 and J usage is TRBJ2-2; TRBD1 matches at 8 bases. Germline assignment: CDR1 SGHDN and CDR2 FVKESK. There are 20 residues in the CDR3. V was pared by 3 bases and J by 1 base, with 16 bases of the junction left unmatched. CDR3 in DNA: TGTGCCAGCAGCCACCTCGGGTCTTTCGCGGGACAGGAGAACACCGGGGAGCTGTTTTTT. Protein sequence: CASSHLGSFAGQENTGELFF.

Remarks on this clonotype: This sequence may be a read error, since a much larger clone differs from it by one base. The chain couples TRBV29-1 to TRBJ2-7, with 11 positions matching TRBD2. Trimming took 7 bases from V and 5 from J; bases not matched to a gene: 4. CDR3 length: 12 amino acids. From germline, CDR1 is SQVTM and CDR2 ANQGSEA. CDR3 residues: CSGRTSGHEQYF. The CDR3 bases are TGCAGCGGCCGGACTAGCGGGCACGAGCAGTACTTC.

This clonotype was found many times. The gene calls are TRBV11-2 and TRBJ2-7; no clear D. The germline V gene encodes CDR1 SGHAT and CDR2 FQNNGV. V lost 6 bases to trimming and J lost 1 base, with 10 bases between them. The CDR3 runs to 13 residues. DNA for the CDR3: TGTGCCAGCAGATCCGGTACTTCCTACGAGCAGTACTTC. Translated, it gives CASRSGTSYEQYF.

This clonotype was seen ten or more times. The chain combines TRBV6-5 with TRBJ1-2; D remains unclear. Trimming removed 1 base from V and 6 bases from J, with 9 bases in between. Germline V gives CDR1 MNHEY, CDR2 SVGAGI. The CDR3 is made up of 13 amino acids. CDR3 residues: CASSYLSGDGYTF. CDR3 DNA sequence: TGTGCCAGCAGTTACTTGTCCGGGGATGGCTACACCTTC.